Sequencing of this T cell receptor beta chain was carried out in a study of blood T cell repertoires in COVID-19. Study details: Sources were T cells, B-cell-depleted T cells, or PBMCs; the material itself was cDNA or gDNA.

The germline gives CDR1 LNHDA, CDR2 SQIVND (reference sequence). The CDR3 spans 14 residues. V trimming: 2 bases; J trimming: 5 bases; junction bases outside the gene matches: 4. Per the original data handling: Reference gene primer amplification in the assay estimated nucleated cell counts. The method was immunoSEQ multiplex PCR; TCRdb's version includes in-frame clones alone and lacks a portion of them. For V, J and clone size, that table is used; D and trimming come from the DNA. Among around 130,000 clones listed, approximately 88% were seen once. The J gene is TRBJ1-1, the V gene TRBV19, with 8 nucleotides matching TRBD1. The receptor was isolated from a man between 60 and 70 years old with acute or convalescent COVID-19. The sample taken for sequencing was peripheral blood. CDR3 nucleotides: TGTGCCAGTAGTATACAGGGGGCTGTTACTGAAGCTTTCTTT. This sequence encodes CASSIQGAVTEAFF.